This T cell receptor (beta chain) was profiled in a study of CD4+ T cells in melanoma. The V gene end was trimmed by 4 bases and the J gene end by 2 bases; junction bases not matched to a gene: 6. Germline V gene sequence: CDR1 SGDLS, CDR2 YYNGEE. The CDR3 is made up of 15 amino acids. Regarding the study as a whole: CD8+ T cell, macrophage and B cell function reportedly correlated with neoantigen-specific CD4+ T cells. Reportedly, melanoma neoantigen-specific CD4+ T cells showed varied differentiation states.

Concerning this clone: Its target is not known.

TCRdb's table, derived via immunoSEQ multiplex PCR, lists solely in-frame clones and lacks some. Of 4,500 to 5,000 clones in the sample, 62% were seen once. The TCR sequence derives from a human donor with melanoma. The V gene is TRBV9, the J gene TRBJ2-1; 7 nucleotides match TRBD1. Sequences were obtained from cells from a culture (not recorded whether cultured in vitro). The chain's CDR3 is CASSLWDSPYNEQFF. For the CDR3, the DNA is TGTGCCAGCAGCCTTTGGGACAGTCCCTACAATGAGCAGTTCTTC. Full variable domain (remainder filled in from reference TRBV9 and TRBJ2-1): DSGVTQTPKHLITATGQRVTLRCSPRSGDLSVYWYQQSLDQGLQFLIQYYNGEERAKGNILERFSAQQFPDLHSELNLSSLELGDSALYFCASSLWDSPYNEQFFGPGTRLTVL.